One and the same sample provided the 26 T cell receptor beta chains below, sequenced in a study of T cells in Graves' hyperthyroidism and ophthalmopathy. Researchers amplified the TCR beta CDR3 regions from RNA transcripts. The TCR CDR3 was amplified in a first-round RT-PCR using the HTBI primer set. MiXCR was run by TCRdb on the multiplex PCR reads, yielding one entry per CDR3 protein. The sample has approximately 520,000 distinct CDR3 sequences, around 20% seen once. Sequencing used blood. These receptors were collected from a man between 18 and 29 years old with Graves' hyperthyroidism.

Many counts were recorded for this clonotype. The V and J genes are TRBV19 and TRBJ1-1; D gene ambiguous. Trimming took 3 bases from V and 6 from J, leaving 8 bases between them. The CDR3 is 12 amino acids. Germline CDR1 is LNHDA and CDR2 is SQIVND (reference sequence). Written as DNA, the CDR3 is TGTGCCAGTAGTATCGGGGAGTCTGAAGCTTTCTTT. It codes for CASSIGESEAFF.

The sample holds many counts of this clonotype. The chain links TRBV12-3 or TRBV12-4 to TRBJ2-2; no definite D call. CDR3 length equals 14 residues. V was trimmed by 3 bases and J by 1 base, leaving 6 bases between them. CDR3 coding DNA: TGTGCCAGCAGTTTCGGAGTGAACACCGGGGAGCTGTTTTTT. It is translated as CASSFGVNTGELFF.

This clonotype was observed at least ten times. V is TRBV28 and J is TRBJ1-5; TRBD1 matches at 8 bases. V lost 8 bases, J lost 5 bases, and 11 bases stayed unmatched. The V gene's germline CDR1 is MDHEN and CDR2 SYDVKM. The CDR3 is 15 amino acids. The CDR3 sequence: CASLTIETGDQPQHF. The CDR3 DNA reads as TGTGCCAGCCTCACTATAGAGACAGGGGATCAGCCCCAGCATTTT.

This clonotype was seen at least ten times. This chain links TRBV19 with TRBJ1-1; unclear D gene. Trimming took off 3 bases at V and 2 bases at J, with 10 bases between the two ends. This CDR3 spans 14 amino acids. CDR1 and CDR2 (germline): LNHDA, SQIVND (reference sequence). The CDR3 region has the DNA TGTGCCAGTAGTATTTGGGCCAGAAACACTGAAGCTTTCTTT. Protein: CASSIWARNTEAFF.

The chain links TRBV29-1 to TRBJ2-5; no clear D gene. V shed 3 bases and J shed 2 bases, with 10 bases lying between them. Germline values: CDR1 SQVTM, CDR2 ANQGSEA. The CDR3 runs to 13 residues. CDR3 amino acids: CSVESPEQETQYF. CDR3 in DNA: TGCAGCGTTGAGTCCCCCGAACAAGAGACCCAGTACTTC.

The chain has TRBV28 and TRBJ2-5, with TRBD2 as a possible D gene (6 bases). This CDR3 has 14 residues. The germline V gene encodes CDR1 MDHEN and CDR2 SYDVKM. Deletions cut 1 base from V and 3 bases from J, with 9 bases between. DNA for the CDR3: TGTGCCAGCAGTTTATCGGCTAGCGAAGAGACCCAGTACTTC. Its translation is CASSLSASEETQYF.

This clonotype came up a few times. The V call is TRBV19, the J call TRBJ2-6; D is unresolved. Deletions cut 7 bases from V and 0 bases from J, with 10 bases between. The germline V gene encodes CDR1 LNHDA and CDR2 SQIVND (reference sequence). There are 15 residues in the CDR3. The CDR3 sequence: CASTYYGSGANVLTF. CDR3 DNA: TGTGCCAGTACCTACTACGGCTCTGGGGCCAACGTCCTGACTTTC.

V and J are TRBV5-1 and TRBJ2-4; 10 nucleotides match TRBD2. This CDR3 spans 16 amino acids. Germline V gene data show CDR1 as SGHRS and CDR2 as YFSETQ. J lost 5 bases, V lost 4 bases, and 9 bases had no gene match. Here the CDR3 reads CASSHISGGAENIQYF. The DNA for the CDR3 is TGCGCCAGCAGCCATATCAGCGGGGGGGCCGAAAACATTCAGTACTTC. Full variable domain (outside the CDR3, taken from reference TRBV5-1 and TRBJ2-4): KAGVTQTPRYLIKTRGQQVTLSCSPISGHRSVSWYQQTPGQGLQFLFEYFSETQRNKGNFPGRFSGRQFSNSRSEMNVSTLELGDSALYLCASSHISGGAENIQYFGAGTRLSVL.

This clonotype was seen ten or more times. The V call is TRBV19, the J call TRBJ1-5; D perhaps matches TRBD1 (6 bases). Germline V lookup: CDR1 LNHDA, CDR2 SQIVND (reference sequence). V lost 3 bases and J lost 5, with 17 bases in between. The CDR3 has 16 amino acids. In nucleotides, the CDR3 is TGTGCCAGTAGTATGATATCGGGGGGCAATTATCAGCCCCAGCATTTT. Residues: CASSMISGGNYQPQHF.

This chain links TRBV12-3 or TRBV12-4 with TRBJ1-1; D uncertain. V shed 3 bases and J shed 4 bases, with 12 bases lying between them. The CDR3 sequence is 14 residues long. The CDR3 protein is CASSLEVLGTEAFF. The CDR3 coding sequence is TGTGCCAGCAGTTTGGAAGTCCTCGGCACTGAAGCTTTCTTT.

V and J are TRBV4-1 and TRBJ2-1, with D unresolved. The CDR3 runs 12 residues. CDR1 and CDR2 from the germline V gene are MGHRA and YSYEKL. V shed 0 bases and J shed 9 bases, with 6 bases lying between them. The CDR3 here is CASSQDKGEQFF. The CDR3 region has the DNA TGCGCCAGCAGCCAAGATAAGGGTGAGCAGTTCTTC.

The V gene is TRBV20-1, the J gene TRBJ2-5; D is perhaps TRBD1 (6 bases). The CDR3 is 14 amino acids. Per germline, CDR1 DFQATT and CDR2 SNEGSKA (reference sequence). The ends were cut back, 3 bases at V and 4 bases at J, with 15 bases in the middle. This chain's CDR3 is CSASPGHLRETQYF. As DNA, the CDR3 is TGCAGTGCTAGCCCGGGACATCTCCGAGAGACCCAGTACTTC.

This clonotype was seen ten or more times. This chain uses TRBV12-3 or TRBV12-4 with TRBJ2-2; no clear D gene. This CDR3 region has 16 residues. Trimming removed 4 bases at V and 0 bases at J, with 12 bases between. In nucleotides, the CDR3 is TGTGCCAGCAGTTCCCGGAGTAGAACGAACACCGGGGAGCTGTTTTTT. Its protein is CASSSRSRTNTGELFF.

This clonotype has ten or more counts. This clone may be a read error of a much larger clone one base away. The V gene is TRBV12-3 or TRBV12-4, the J gene TRBJ2-5; D is ambiguous. V dropped 7 bases and J dropped 4 bases, with 4 bases sitting between them. CDR3 length equals 10 residues. The CDR3: CASMGETQYF. In DNA form, the CDR3 reads TGTGCCAGCATGGGAGAGACCCAGTACTTC.

The chain uses TRBV28 and TRBJ1-5; possibly TRBD1 for D (6 bases). CDR1 and CDR2 (germline): MDHEN, SYDVKM. The CDR3 has 17 amino acids. The V end was cut by 4 bases, the J end by 3 bases, with 19 bases between. The CDR3 is CASSSYTGTLLNQPQHF. CDR3 nucleotides: TGTGCCAGCAGTTCATATACCGGGACACTTCTCAATCAGCCCCAGCATTTT.

The chain carries TRBV2 and TRBJ1-2; weak D call: TRBD1 (5 bases). The germline V and J ends were trimmed by 5 bases and 4 bases, with 11 bases remaining between them. There are 13 residues in the CDR3. In germline, CDR1 is SNHLY, CDR2 FYNNEI. In nucleotides, the CDR3 is TGTGCCAGCAGTAAGGACGGGGCCTATGGCTACACCTTC. It encodes CASSKDGAYGYTF.

Ten or more counts support this clonotype. V is TRBV25-1 and J is TRBJ1-1, with a tentative D call TRBD1 (5 bases). Germline V lookup: CDR1 MGHDK, CDR2 SYGVNS. The germline V and J ends were trimmed by 3 bases and 3 bases, with 17 bases remaining between them. This CDR3 is built from 16 residues. Written as DNA, the CDR3 is TGTGCCAGCAGTGACGGCCCGGGACCCCTAGACACTGAAGCTTTCTTT. This encodes CASSDGPGPLDTEAFF. Variable domain in full (rest from reference TRBV25-1 and TRBJ1-1): EADIYQTPRYLVIGTGKKITLECSQTMGHDKMYWYQQDPGMELHLIHYSYGVNSTEKGDLSSESTVSRIRTEHFPLTLESARPSHTSQYLCASSDGPGPLDTEAFFGQGTRLTVV.

In this sample, this clonotype turned up many times. This chain uses TRBV5-1 with TRBJ2-2; 8 bases line up with TRBD1. Germline lookup yields CDR1 SGHRS and CDR2 YFSETQ. The CDR3 has 18 residues. The trim removed 0 bases at V and 4 bases at J, leaving 11 bases unmatched. In DNA form, the CDR3 reads TGCGCCAGCAGCTTGGCCCCCCAACAGGGGGTAGGCACCGGGGAGCTGTTTTTT. Amino acid sequence: CASSLAPQQGVGTGELFF.

This clonotype was counted at least ten times. The rearrangement joins TRBV6-5 to TRBJ2-5, with a tentative D call TRBD2 (6 bases). CDR1 and CDR2 (germline): MNHEY, SVGAGI. The V gene lost 2 bases and the J gene lost 0 bases, with 10 bases spanning the gap. The CDR3 contains 15 residues. This CDR3 is CASSYQGLDQETQYF. The CDR3 DNA follows: TGTGCCAGCAGTTACCAGGGACTCGACCAAGAGACCCAGTACTTC.

This clonotype was counted a single time. The chain is built from TRBV20-1 and TRBJ1-5; D uncertain. Trimming removed 4 bases from V and 7 bases from J, with 11 bases in between. Germline lookup yields CDR1 DFQATT and CDR2 SNEGSKA (reference sequence). There are 12 residues in the CDR3. CDR3 bases: TGCAGTGCTAAGCCAGGCGGGCAGCCCCAGCATTTT. Translation: CSAKPGGQPQHF.

Many counts were recorded for this clonotype. The rearrangement joins TRBV2 to TRBJ2-5, with D unclear. Germline CDR1 reads SNHLY; CDR2 reads FYNNEI. This CDR3 region has 13 residues. The ends were cut back, 4 bases at V and 4 bases at J, with 10 bases in the middle. In DNA form, the CDR3 reads TGTGCCAGCAGTGTCTCACCGAGAGAGACCCAGTACTTC. This encodes CASSVSPRETQYF.

This clonotype showed up many times. The chain links TRBV2 to TRBJ2-5; possibly TRBD1 or TRBD2 for D (7 bases each). The germline V gene encodes CDR1 SNHLY and CDR2 FYNNEI. V lost 4 bases, J lost 2 bases, and 14 bases lay in between. CDR3 size: 15 residues. For the CDR3, the DNA is TGTGCCAGCAGTGTGGGAGGGGGCTTACAAGAGACCCAGTACTTC. Residues: CASSVGGGLQETQYF.

This clonotype was seen repeatedly, ten times or more. The chain employs TRBV25-1 and TRBJ1-2; no clear D gene. CDR1 is MGHDK and CDR2 is SYGVNS in the germline V gene. The ends were cut back, 3 bases at V and 0 bases at J, with 5 bases in the middle. The CDR3 is 13 residues long. CDR3 sequence reads: CASSDLANYGYTF. The CDR3 DNA sequence: TGTGCCAGCAGTGATTTGGCTAACTATGGCTACACCTTC.

This clonotype was seen ten or more times. V usage is TRBV12-3 or TRBV12-4 and J usage is TRBJ2-7; D remains ambiguous. Trimming cost V 1 base and J 0 bases, with 10 bases left between them. This CDR3 has 15 residues. The CDR3 reads CASSLGLESSYEQYF. The CDR3 DNA reads as TGTGCCAGCAGTTTAGGCCTGGAAAGCTCCTACGAGCAGTACTTC.

The chain uses TRBV15 and TRBJ1-6; no reliable D call. CDR1 and CDR2 (germline): LNHNV, YYDKDF (reference sequence). Trimming stripped 0 bases from V and 9 bases from J, with 15 bases between. The CDR3 totals 16 residues. CDR3 sequence (DNA): TGTGCCACCAGCAGAGATCAAGTGGTAGCGGGTTCACCCCTCCACTTT. As protein: CATSRDQVVAGSPLHF.

V usage is TRBV3-1 and J usage is TRBJ1-6; D not certain. CDR1 is LGHDT, CDR2 YNNKEL, per germline (reference sequence). This CDR3 is built from 15 residues. Trimming removed 0 bases at V and 9 bases at J, with 12 bases between. This CDR3 reads CASSQEAAASSPLHF. The CDR3 DNA follows: TGTGCCAGCAGCCAAGAAGCGGCAGCTAGTTCACCCCTCCACTTT.